Reported below is one T cell receptor beta chain. Amplification targeted TCR beta CDR3 regions from RNA transcripts. The TCR CDR3 was amplified in a first-round RT-PCR using the HTBI primer set. Each CDR3 protein is one row after TCRdb ran MiXCR on the multiplex PCR reads. The sample records some 510,000 distinct CDR3 sequences, about 43% being singletons. The sample belongs to a study of T cells in Graves' hyperthyroidism and ophthalmopathy. This CDR3 is 15 amino acids long. The J segment lost 0 bases and the V segment lost 0 bases, leaving 3 bases of the junction unmatched. Germline V lookup: CDR1 SGDLS, CDR2 YYNGEE.

This TCR derives from a woman in her late teens or twenties with Graves' hyperthyroidism. Input material: peripheral blood or thyroid tissue (not recorded which). V is TRBV9 and J is TRBJ2-7; 7 bases agree with TRBD1. The CDR3 protein is CASSVGDRDSYEQYF. CDR3 sequence (DNA): TGTGCCAGCAGCGTAGGAGACAGGGACTCCTACGAGCAGTACTTC.